Listed below are T cell receptor beta chains from one sample, sequenced in a study of beta chain features in type 1 diabetes. Method: immunoSEQ multiplex PCR; TCRdb's copy keeps in-frame clones and lacks some. The table shows about 330,000 clones, with approximately 9.9% occurring only once. The sample taken for sequencing was naive CD4+ T cells from blood. The receptors were gathered from a woman aged 30 to 39 in good health. Each CDR3 is given with its conserved first and last residue. A D gene is named only where the DNA matches it firmly. The listing skips clone size in some rows; elsewhere it reads once, few, many or a size class.

d_gene: TRBD1
v_gene: TRBV5-4
abundance: few
j_gene: TRBJ2-4
CDR3aa: CASSPTGGLAKNIQYF
CDR3nt: TGTGCCAGCAGCCCGACAGGGGGCTTGGCCAAAAACATTCAGTACTTC

d_gene: TRBD2
v_gene: TRBV7-2
abundance: NA
j_gene: TRBJ2-7
CDR3aa: CASSFAGTSGIYEQYF
CDR3nt: TGTGCCAGCAGCTTTGCCGGGACTAGCGGGATTTACGAGCAGTACTTC

d_gene: TRBD1
v_gene: TRBV29-1
abundance: few
j_gene: TRBJ2-7
CDR3aa: CSVAYRGKAYEQYF
CDR3nt: TGCAGCGTTGCTTACAGGGGAAAAGCCTACGAGCAGTACTTC

d_gene: TRBD1
v_gene: TRBV5-1
abundance: few
j_gene: TRBJ2-3
CDR3aa: CASSQNGQDSDTQYF
CDR3nt: TGCGCCAGCAGCCAAAACGGACAGGATTCAGATACGCAGTATTTT

d_gene: NA
v_gene: TRBV7-3
abundance: NA
j_gene: TRBJ2-7
CDR3aa: CASSLIGHEQYF
CDR3nt: TGTGCCAGCAGCTTAATTGGCCACGAGCAGTACTTC

d_gene: NA
v_gene: TRBV29-1
abundance: NA
j_gene: TRBJ1-1
CDR3aa: CSVGRGLNTEAFF
CDR3nt: TGCAGCGTTGGGCGGGGACTCAACACTGAAGCTTTCTTT

d_gene: TRBD1
v_gene: TRBV2
abundance: NA
j_gene: TRBJ2-2
CDR3aa: CASRGTGGGELFF
CDR3nt: TGTGCCAGCAGGGGGACAGGGGGCGGGGAGCTGTTTTTT

d_gene: TRBD2
v_gene: TRBV9
abundance: NA
j_gene: TRBJ2-2
CDR3aa: CASSATSSGNTGELFF
CDR3nt: TGTGCCAGCAGCGCGACCTCTAGCGGGAACACCGGGGAGCTGTTTTTT

d_gene: NA
v_gene: TRBV4-3
abundance: NA
j_gene: TRBJ2-3
CDR3aa: CASSQEGGGPDTQYF
CDR3nt: TGCGCCAGCAGCCAAGAGGGGGGAGGACCAGATACGCAGTATTTT

d_gene: NA
v_gene: TRBV28
abundance: few
j_gene: TRBJ2-7
CDR3aa: CASVTVSGEQYF
CDR3nt: TGTGCCAGCGTGACAGTCTCTGGCGAGCAGTACTTC

d_gene: NA
v_gene: TRBV4-3
abundance: NA
j_gene: TRBJ1-2
CDR3aa: CASSQEEGNYGYTF
CDR3nt: TGCGCCAGCAGCCAAGAGGAGGGAAACTATGGCTACACCTTC

d_gene: NA
v_gene: TRBV5-1
abundance: NA
j_gene: TRBJ2-7
CDR3aa: CASSLGYSTYEQYF
CDR3nt: TGCGCCAGCAGCTTGGGTTACTCCACCTACGAGCAGTACTTC

d_gene: TRBD2
v_gene: TRBV4-2
abundance: few
j_gene: TRBJ2-1
CDR3aa: CASSQDGGNSGSLNEQFF
CDR3nt: TGTGCCAGCAGCCAAGATGGTGGAAATAGCGGGAGTTTGAATGAGCAGTTCTTC

d_gene: TRBD1
v_gene: TRBV10-3
abundance: NA
j_gene: TRBJ2-5
CDR3aa: CAIKRQPGGTQYF
CDR3nt: TGTGCCATCAAAAGACAGCCAGGGGGTACCCAGTACTTC

d_gene: TRBD2
v_gene: TRBV4-2
abundance: few
j_gene: TRBJ2-1
CDR3aa: CASSQENGAGEQFF
CDR3nt: TGTGCCAGCAGCCAAGAAAATGGAGCGGGGGAGCAGTTCTTC

d_gene: NA
v_gene: TRBV5-1
abundance: few
j_gene: TRBJ2-7
CDR3aa: CASSLGQGQIYEQYF
CDR3nt: TGCGCCAGCAGCTTGGGCCAGGGCCAGATCTACGAGCAGTACTTC

d_gene: TRBD2
v_gene: TRBV5-1
abundance: NA
j_gene: TRBJ2-5
CDR3aa: CASSLGLAGVHETQYF
CDR3nt: TGCGCCAGCAGCTTGGGGCTAGCGGGAGTCCACGAGACCCAGTACTTC

d_gene: NA
v_gene: TRBV28
abundance: few
j_gene: TRBJ2-7
CDR3aa: CASSLYVVREQYF
CDR3nt: TGTGCCAGCAGTCTGTACGTCGTCCGGGAGCAGTACTTC

d_gene: NA
v_gene: TRBV5-4
abundance: few
j_gene: TRBJ2-6
CDR3aa: CASSLSFDSSGANVLTF
CDR3nt: TGTGCCAGCAGCTTGTCCTTTGACAGCTCTGGGGCCAACGTCCTGACTTTC

d_gene: NA
v_gene: TRBV18
abundance: few
j_gene: TRBJ1-4
CDR3aa: CASSPQEIATNEKLFF
CDR3nt: TGTGCCAGCTCACCGCAAGAGATTGCAACTAATGAAAAACTGTTTTTT

d_gene: TRBD2
v_gene: TRBV28
abundance: few
j_gene: TRBJ2-5
CDR3aa: CASSPPAGGLETQYF
CDR3nt: TGTGCCAGCAGCCCCCCTGCGGGAGGTCTAGAGACCCAGTACTTC

d_gene: TRBD2
v_gene: TRBV7-8
abundance: NA
j_gene: TRBJ2-1
CDR3aa: CASSLVASGRYNEQFF
CDR3nt: TGTGCCAGCAGCTTAGTGGCTAGCGGAAGATACAATGAGCAGTTCTTC

d_gene: NA
v_gene: TRBV27
abundance: few
j_gene: TRBJ1-1
CDR3aa: CASAMGPLYTEAFF
CDR3nt: TGTGCCAGCGCCATGGGGCCCCTTTACACTGAAGCTTTCTTT

d_gene: NA
v_gene: TRBV7-2
abundance: few
j_gene: TRBJ2-5
CDR3aa: CASSLAPTGRQETQYF
CDR3nt: TGTGCCAGCAGCTTAGCGCCAACGGGAAGACAAGAGACCCAGTACTTC

d_gene: TRBD1
v_gene: TRBV10-3
abundance: NA
j_gene: TRBJ2-7
CDR3aa: CAISDLPGQGSF
CDR3nt: TGTGCCATCAGTGATTTACCGGGACAGGGGTCGTTC

d_gene: TRBD2
v_gene: TRBV28
abundance: NA
j_gene: TRBJ2-7
CDR3aa: CASRSGRAWYEQYF
CDR3nt: TGTGCCAGCAGAAGCGGGAGGGCCTGGTACGAGCAGTACTTC

d_gene: TRBD2
v_gene: TRBV2
abundance: few
j_gene: TRBJ2-2
CDR3aa: CASTEGRADTGELFF
CDR3nt: TGTGCCAGCACTGAGGGGAGGGCCGACACCGGGGAGCTGTTTTTT

d_gene: TRBD2
v_gene: TRBV28
abundance: NA
j_gene: TRBJ2-3
CDR3aa: CAIIGAGASTDTQYF
CDR3nt: TGTGCCATCATCGGAGCGGGAGCGAGCACAGATACGCAGTATTTT

d_gene: NA
v_gene: TRBV19
abundance: few
j_gene: TRBJ1-1
CDR3aa: CASSIRGSNTEAFF
CDR3nt: TGTGCCAGTAGTATTAGGGGATCGAACACTGAAGCTTTCTTT

d_gene: NA
v_gene: TRBV6-1
abundance: NA
j_gene: TRBJ2-7
CDR3aa: CASGPGEQYF
CDR3nt: TGTGCCAGCGGCCCGGGGGAGCAGTACTTC

d_gene: NA
v_gene: TRBV5-5
abundance: NA
j_gene: TRBJ1-2
CDR3aa: CASSLDGGGYTF
CDR3nt: TGTGCCAGCAGCCTGGACGGCGGGGGCTACACCTTC

d_gene: NA
v_gene: TRBV28
abundance: NA
j_gene: TRBJ1-1
CDR3aa: CASISQMNTEAFF
CDR3nt: TGTGCCAGCATTTCTCAGATGAACACTGAAGCTTTCTTT

d_gene: NA
v_gene: TRBV19
abundance: NA
j_gene: TRBJ2-1
CDR3aa: CASISGGQGNEQFF
CDR3nt: TGTGCCAGTATCTCAGGAGGGCAGGGCAATGAGCAGTTCTTC